These T cell receptor beta chains were read from a single sample in a study of graft-versus-host responses after intestinal transplantation. These TCRs' antigens remain unknown. The data were produced by immunoSEQ multiplex PCR, yet TCRdb's version contains in-frame clones alone and is incomplete. Seen here are approximately 80,000 clones, approximately 88% observed once, and the top ten hold approximately 0.35%. The sequencing here drew on unstimulated CD4+ T cells sorted from spleen or lymph node cells, taken before intestinal transplant. The receptor set was obtained from a human donor who received an intestinal transplant. The conserved cysteine and the conserved F or W are not part of the CDR3 here.

TRBV6-6 ASRSGGSGTGELF
TRBV4-1 ASSHLTGLAGEWGTGELF
TRBV28 ASSLQGNYGYT
TRBV27 ASTQGSYNSPLH
TRBV6-1 ASRNTDRIEAF
TRBV5-1 ASSLEDRGPYEQY
TRBV7-3 ASSAPGGEAF
TRBV29-1 SVTRPPTNEKLF
TRBV9 ASSPGTSGGTRGETQY
TRBV5-4 ASSLEGQGTDTQY
TRBV28 ASRIHGLSYEQY
TRBV19 ASSTRGLLETQY
TRBV28 ASTRDREYGYGYT
TRBV10-2 ASSNGRGVNQPQH
TRBV18 ASSPLPGEGSYEQY
TRBV18 ASSPSAGAGNTIY
TRBV6-7 ASSRYFPRIHEQY
TRBV10-1 ASSDPGTGPYEQY
TRBV6-5 ATSVGGETQY
TRBV5-6 ASSLDRRSYNEQF
TRBV27 ASAPRDRYSYEQY
TRBV4-1 ASSQAGTPNTEAF
TRBV7-8 ASNEGQGGGYT
TRBV30 AWSFPNEQF
TRBV28 ASGTGISSEQY
TRBV5-1 ASSLESSGPDTQY
TRBV29-1 SVAQGLNTEAF
TRBV28 ASSPPTGTGYYEQY
TRBV6-5 ASSYSELAGSDEQF
TRBV6-5 ASSLGTSGEQY
TRBV7-6 ASSSGQGGETQY